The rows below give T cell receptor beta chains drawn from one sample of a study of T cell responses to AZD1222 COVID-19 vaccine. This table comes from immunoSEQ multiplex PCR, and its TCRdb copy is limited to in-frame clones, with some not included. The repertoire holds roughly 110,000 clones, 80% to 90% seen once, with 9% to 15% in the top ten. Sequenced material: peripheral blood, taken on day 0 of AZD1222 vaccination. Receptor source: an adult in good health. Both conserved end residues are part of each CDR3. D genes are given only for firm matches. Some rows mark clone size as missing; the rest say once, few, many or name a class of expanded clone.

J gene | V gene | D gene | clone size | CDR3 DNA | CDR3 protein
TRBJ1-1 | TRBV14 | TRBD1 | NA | TGTGCCAGCAGCCAGAGGCCGGGACAGGGAAGAACTGAAGCTTTCTTT | CASSQRPGQGRTEAFF
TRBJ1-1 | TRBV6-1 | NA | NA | TGTGCCAGCAGTGAACGGTGGGGGCCGGCTGAAGCTTTCTTT | CASSERWGPAEAFF
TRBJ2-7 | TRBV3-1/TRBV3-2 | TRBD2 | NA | TGTGCCAGCAGCCAATTAGCGGGCTCCTACGAGCAGTACTTC | CASSQLAGSYEQYF
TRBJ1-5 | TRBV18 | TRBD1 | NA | TGTGCCAGCTCACCCGACAGGGGTGGCAATCAGCCCCAGCATTTT | CASSPDRGGNQPQHF
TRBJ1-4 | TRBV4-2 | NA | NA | TGTGCCAGCAGCCAAGATAGGGGGGCTAATGAAAAACTGTTTTTT | CASSQDRGANEKLFF
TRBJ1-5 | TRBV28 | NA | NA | TGTGCCATCTCATGGAGGGACAATCAGCCCCAGCATTTT | CAISWRDNQPQHF
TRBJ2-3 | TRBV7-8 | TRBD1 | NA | TGTGCCAGCAGCTTCGGACAGGGAAGCACAGATACGCAGTATTTT | CASSFGQGSTDTQYF
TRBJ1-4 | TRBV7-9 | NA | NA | TGTGCCAGCAGCTGGTTATTGGGGGTCGAAGAAAAACTGTTTTTT | CASSWLLGVEEKLFF
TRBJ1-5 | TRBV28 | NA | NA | TGTGCCAGCAGTTCCGGGACACTGAATCAGCCCCAGCATTTT | CASSSGTLNQPQHF
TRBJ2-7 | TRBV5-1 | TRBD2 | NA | TGCGCCAGCAGCCCGGGGGGGACTAGCGGCTACGAGCAGTACTTC | CASSPGGTSGYEQYF
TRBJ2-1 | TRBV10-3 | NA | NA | TGTGCCATCAGTGATAGTGAGGATCTTAGTGAGCAGTTCTTC | CAISDSEDLSEQFF
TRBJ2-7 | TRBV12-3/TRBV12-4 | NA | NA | TGTGCCAGCAGTCCTTTCGGCCCTTCTACGCAGTACTTC | CASSPFGPSTQYF
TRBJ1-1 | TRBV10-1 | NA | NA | TGCGCCAGCAGTGAGTGGCCCGGCAGTATGAACACTGAAGCTTTCTTT | CASSEWPGSMNTEAFF
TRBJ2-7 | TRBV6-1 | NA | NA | TGTGCCAGCAGTGACCGATTACAGGGGAGGGAGCAGTACTTC | CASSDRLQGREQYF
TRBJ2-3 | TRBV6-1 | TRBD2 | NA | TGTGCCAGCAGTGAAGGAACTAGCGGGAGGGCCCCAGATACGCAGTATTTT | CASSEGTSGRAPDTQYF
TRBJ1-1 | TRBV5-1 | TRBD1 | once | TGCGCCAGCAGCTTGATCAGGGGGGATGGCACTGAAGCTTTCTTT | CASSLIRGDGTEAFF
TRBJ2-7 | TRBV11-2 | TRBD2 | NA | TGTGCCAGCAGCCGCGGGACTAGCACCTACGAGCAGTACTTC | CASSRGTSTYEQYF
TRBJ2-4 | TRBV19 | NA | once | TGTGCCAGTAGTATAGCGGGAGTCAAAAACATTCAGTACTTC | CASSIAGVKNIQYF
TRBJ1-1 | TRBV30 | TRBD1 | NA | TGTGCCTGGAGGAGGGACAGGAATCCTGAAGCTTTCTTT | CAWRRDRNPEAFF
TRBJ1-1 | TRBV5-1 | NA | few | TGCGCCAGCAGCGTTCAGTTGCGGAAGGACACTGAAGCTTTCTTT | CASSVQLRKDTEAFF
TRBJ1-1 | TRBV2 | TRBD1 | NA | TGTGCCAGCAGTGAAGTAGACAGGGGTGATGAAGCTTTCTTT | CASSEVDRGDEAFF
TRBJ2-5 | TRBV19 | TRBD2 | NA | TGTGCCAGTAGTATGGGGCTAGCGGGAAGAGAGACCCAGTACTTC | CASSMGLAGRETQYF
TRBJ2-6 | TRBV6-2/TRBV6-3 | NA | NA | TGTGCCAGCAGTTACTCTGCTTCGGACACGGCGGAATCTGGGGCCAACGTCCTGACTTTC | CASSYSASDTAESGANVLTF
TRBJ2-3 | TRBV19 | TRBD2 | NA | TGTGCCAGTAGTGTCGCTAGCGGGGCTAGCACAGATACGCAGTATTTT | CASSVASGASTDTQYF
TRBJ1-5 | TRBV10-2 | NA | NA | TGCGCCAGCAGTAACCTGCAGGCAAATCAGCCCCAGCATTTT | CASSNLQANQPQHF
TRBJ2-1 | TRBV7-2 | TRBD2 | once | TGTGCCAGCAGCTTAGCTGGGACTAGCGCCTACAATGAGCAGTTCTTC | CASSLAGTSAYNEQFF
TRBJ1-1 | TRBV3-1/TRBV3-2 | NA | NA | TGTGCCAGCAGCCAAGCAGGGAGGATTGAAGCTTTCTTT | CASSQAGRIEAFF
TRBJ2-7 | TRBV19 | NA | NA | TGTGCCAGTAGTTTGGCGGACGAGCAGTACTTC | CASSLADEQYF
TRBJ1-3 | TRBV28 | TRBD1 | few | TGTGCCAGCAGTTTAACCGGGACAGACTCTGGAAACACCATATATTTT | CASSLTGTDSGNTIYF
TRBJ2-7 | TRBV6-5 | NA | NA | TGTGCCGCGAGCGATCGAGCCCTCGAGCAGTACTTC | CAASDRALEQYF
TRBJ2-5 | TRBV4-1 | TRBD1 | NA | TGCGCCAGCAGCCAACCCATTAGGGACAGGGGTCGGGAGACCCAGTACTTC | CASSQPIRDRGRETQYF
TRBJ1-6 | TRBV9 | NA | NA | TGTGCCAGCAGCGCCATTGACAGTAATTCACCCCTCCACTTT | CASSAIDSNSPLHF
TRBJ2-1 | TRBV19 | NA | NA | TGTGCCAGTAGCGTCCCCGGCGATGAGCAGTTCTTC | CASSVPGDEQFF
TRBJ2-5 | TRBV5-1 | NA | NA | TGCGCCAGCAGCTTGGAGCCAGAAGAGACCCAGTACTTC | CASSLEPEETQYF
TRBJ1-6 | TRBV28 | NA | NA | TGTGCCAGCAGTCTCCCGACAGGAATTAATTCACCCCTCCACTTT | CASSLPTGINSPLHF
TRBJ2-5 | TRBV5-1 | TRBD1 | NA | TGCGCCAGCAGCTTGTCCCGACAGGGGGCGGGGGAGACCCAGTACTTC | CASSLSRQGAGETQYF
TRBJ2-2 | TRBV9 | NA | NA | TGTGCCAGCAGCCCTACTAGTGGTGCCGGGGAGCTGTTTTTT | CASSPTSGAGELFF
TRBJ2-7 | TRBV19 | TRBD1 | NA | TGTGCCAGTAGTATATCCGGACAGGGGGGATACGAGCAGTACTTC | CASSISGQGGYEQYF
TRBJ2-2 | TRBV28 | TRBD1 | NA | TGTGCCAGCAGTCTGGACAGGGGACCTTCGAACACCGGGGAGCTGTTTTTT | CASSLDRGPSNTGELFF
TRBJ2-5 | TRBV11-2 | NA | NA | TGTGCCAGCAGCTTAGACAGTGGAGAGACCCAGTACTTC | CASSLDSGETQYF
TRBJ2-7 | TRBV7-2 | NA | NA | TGTGCCAGCGAGTTAATGGTCGGGGCCTACGAGCAGTACTTC | CASELMVGAYEQYF
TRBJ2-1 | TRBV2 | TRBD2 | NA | TGTGCCAGCAGAGCTAGCGGAAGCTTAAATGAGCAGTTCTTC | CASRASGSLNEQFF
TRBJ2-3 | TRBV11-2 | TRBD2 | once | TGTGCCACACGACTAGCGGGGAACACAGATACGCAGTATTTT | CATRLAGNTDTQYF
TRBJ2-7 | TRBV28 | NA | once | TGTGCCAGCAGTCCGTCGGGACTGTCCTACGAGCAGTACTTC | CASSPSGLSYEQYF